The 29 T cell receptor beta chains given below trace back to one sample, sequenced in a study of shared clonotypes between healthy human individuals. Repertoires were generated with immunoSEQ multiplex PCR, while TCRdb's copy carries only in-frame clones and drops some. The sample has fewer than 800,000 clones; 92% are singletons. CD45RO-negative, CCR7-positively selected cells formed the naive CD8 fraction, excluding terminally differentiated effector memory CD45RA+ cells. Sequences were obtained from naive CD8+ T cells sorted from blood. The receptors derive from a man under 40 in good health.

The V call is TRBV14, the J call TRBJ2-1; TRBD1 is a possible D gene (6 bases). The CDR3 loop spans 16 amino acids. Germline assignment: CDR1 SGHDN and CDR2 FVKESK. V shed 4 bases and J shed 6 bases, with 19 bases lying between them. CDR3 in amino acids: CASSRLKGQGTNEQFF. The CDR3 DNA sequence: TGTGCCAGCAGCCGCCTAAAGGGACAAGGAACCAATGAGCAGTTCTTC.

The V call is TRBV9, the J call TRBJ2-2, with D perhaps matching TRBD2 (7 bases). The V and J ends lost 4 bases and 2 bases respectively, with 15 bases between them. There are 16 residues in the CDR3. Germline loops: CDR1 SGDLS, CDR2 YYNGEE. The CDR3 reads CASSQEGGRNTGELFF. The CDR3 coding sequence is TGTGCCAGCAGCCAAGAGGGGGGGCGCAACACCGGGGAGCTGTTTTTT.

This chain links TRBV7-8 with TRBJ2-5; D unresolved. Trimming cost V 4 bases and J 2 bases, with 14 bases left between them. Germline V CDR1 and CDR2: SGHVS, FQNEAQ. The CDR3 runs 15 residues. The CDR3 nucleotides are TGTGCCAGCAGCTCCATTATGGGCGAGCAAGAGACCCAGTACTTC. It codes for CASSSIMGEQETQYF. The full variable domain, rest sourced from reference TRBV7-8 and TRBJ2-5, is GAGVSQSPRYKVAKRGQDVALRCDPISGHVSLFWYQQALGQGPEFLTYFQNEAQLDKSGLPSDRFFAERPEGSVSTLKIQRTQQEDSAVYLCASSSIMGEQETQYFGPGTRLLVL.

V and J are TRBV6-6 and TRBJ1-5, with 7 bases that match TRBD1. The V and J ends lost 5 bases and 7 bases, in that order; junction bases with no gene match: 8. The V gene's germline CDR1 is MNHNY and CDR2 SVGAGI (reference sequence). The CDR3 runs to 14 residues. The chain's CDR3 is CASSTRQGGQPQHF. DNA for the CDR3: TGTGCCAGCAGTACCAGACAGGGAGGGCAGCCCCAGCATTTT.

The chain is built from TRBV4-2 and TRBJ1-3, with D unclear. CDR1 is LGHNA and CDR2 is YNFKEQ in the germline V gene. The ends were cut back, 3 bases at V and 0 bases at J, with 9 bases in the middle. The CDR3 contains 15 residues. CDR3 sequence: CASSHLSISGNTIYF. CDR3 nucleotide sequence: TGTGCCAGCAGCCACCTGAGCATCTCTGGAAACACCATATATTTT.

The chain recombines TRBV10-3 with TRBJ2-7; TRBD2 matches 7 bases. CDR3 size: 14 residues. Germline CDR1 ENHRY, CDR2 SYGVKD. Trimming took 2 bases from V and 2 from J; bases not matched to a gene: 3. The CDR3 protein is CAISESGNTYEQYF. In DNA form, the CDR3 reads TGTGCCATCAGTGAGAGCGGGAATACCTACGAGCAGTACTTC.

The V and J genes are TRBV29-1 and TRBJ1-1; D remains ambiguous. CDR3 length: 13 residues. From germline, CDR1 is SQVTM and CDR2 ANQGSEA. Trimming took off 8 bases at V and 1 base at J, with 14 bases between the two ends. DNA for the CDR3: TGCAGCTCTGGACCCCTCTCGAACACTGAAGCTTTCTTT. Protein: CSSGPLSNTEAFF.

V usage is TRBV2 and J usage is TRBJ2-7; the match to TRBD1 covers 11 bases. Per the germline V gene, CDR1 is SNHLY and CDR2 is FYNNEI. Trimming cost V 6 bases and J 6 bases; bases outside gene matches: 4. This CDR3 contains 13 residues. This chain's CDR3 is CASRDRGLGEQYF. For the CDR3, the DNA is TGTGCCAGCAGGGACAGGGGGCTGGGCGAGCAGTACTTC.

This chain joins TRBV2 and TRBJ2-7, with 7 bases matching TRBD1. The CDR3 covers 10 residues. CDR1 is SNHLY and CDR2 is FYNNEI in the germline V gene. Here the CDR3 reads CGTGAYEQYF. The CDR3 nucleotides are TGTGGGACAGGAGCCTACGAGCAGTACTTC.

The chain is built from TRBV9 and TRBJ1-5; 7 positions match TRBD1. Trimming cost V 0 bases and J 6 bases; bases outside gene matches: 9. The CDR3 is made up of 16 amino acids. The V gene's germline CDR1 is SGDLS and CDR2 YYNGEE. As DNA, the CDR3 is TGTGCCAGCAGCGTAGATGGTACAGGGGTTCGTCAGCCCCAGCATTTT. Translated, it gives CASSVDGTGVRQPQHF.

The chain carries TRBV19 and TRBJ2-6; D is ambiguous. The V and J ends lost 7 bases and 3 bases respectively, with 13 bases between them. CDR3 length: 15 residues. CDR1 and CDR2 (germline): LNHDA, SQIVND (reference sequence). As DNA, the CDR3 is TGTGCCAGTAACCCTATGCACTTTGGGGCCAACGTCCTGACTTTC. As protein: CASNPMHFGANVLTF.

CDR3 sequence reads: CASSIAGGELFF. The CDR3 coding sequence is TGTGCCAGTAGTATAGCGGGCGGGGAGCTGTTTTTT. The chain joins TRBV19 to TRBJ2-2, with D uncertain. The CDR3 loop spans 12 amino acids. Looked up from germline, CDR1 is LNHDA and CDR2 is SQIVND (reference sequence). V lost 1 base and J 7 bases, leaving 4 bases between the germline ends.

The chain combines TRBV10-2 with TRBJ2-3; D unresolved. Trimming removed 7 bases at V and 5 bases at J, with 10 bases between. This CDR3 has 12 residues. Germline values: CDR1 WSHSY, CDR2 SAAADI. The CDR3: CASTDWVDTQYF. CDR3 in DNA: TGCGCCAGCACCGATTGGGTAGATACGCAGTATTTT.

V is TRBV11-2 and J is TRBJ2-3, with 11 bases fitting TRBD2. After removal of 6 bases from V and 2 bases from J, the junction contained 10 bases not matched to a gene. Per germline, CDR1 SGHAT and CDR2 FQNNGV. CDR3 length equals 17 residues. This CDR3 reads CASSLGTSGTYTDTQYF. The DNA for the CDR3 is TGTGCCAGCAGTCTGGGGACTAGCGGTACCTACACAGATACGCAGTATTTT.

The V and J genes are TRBV7-9 and TRBJ2-1; 7 bases align to TRBD1. The CDR3 contains 15 residues. CDR1 is SEHNR, CDR2 FQNEAQ, per germline (reference sequence). Trimming at V came to 5 bases and at J to 4 bases, leaving 8 bases not matched to a gene. DNA of the CDR3: TGTGCCAGCAGCCCCACGACAGGGCAATACAATGAGCAGTTCTTC. Translated: CASSPTTGQYNEQFF.

The rearrangement links TRBV5-4 to TRBJ2-7, with TRBD1 matching over 8 bases. The trim removed 7 bases at V and 7 bases at J, leaving 16 bases unmatched. CDR3 length: 15 residues. Looked up from germline, CDR1 is SGHNT and CDR2 is YYREEE (reference sequence). Written as DNA, the CDR3 is TGTGCCAGCTCACTCATAACCCAGGGGGCGGAAGAGCAGTACTTC. It is translated as CASSLITQGAEEQYF.

The V call is TRBV30, the J call TRBJ1-2, with D tentatively TRBD1 (6 bases). The CDR3 covers 13 residues. Between the trimmed V and J ends, which lost 5 bases and 6 bases, there was a span of 16 bases. Per the germline V gene, CDR1 is GTSNPN and CDR2 is SVGIG (reference sequence). CDR3 nucleotide sequence: TGTGCCTGGGCCTTAGGGGGGGGCGATGGCTACACCTTC. The encoded protein is CAWALGGGDGYTF.

To note about this clone: Other DNA sequences of this sample code for an identical CDR3. V is TRBV11-2 and J is TRBJ1-1, with D unclear. CDR1 SGHAT and CDR2 FQNNGV come from the germline V gene. This CDR3 has 15 amino acids. With 1 base removed from V and 0 bases from J, the gap between germline ends came to 9 bases. The chain's CDR3 is CASSLAGRLNTEAFF. The DNA for the CDR3 is TGTGCCAGCAGCTTAGCGGGCAGACTGAACACTGAAGCTTTCTTT. Variable domain in full (rest from reference TRBV11-2 and TRBJ1-1): EAGVAQSPRYKIIEKRQSVAFWCNPISGHATLYWYQQILGQGPKLLIQFQNNGVVDDSQLPKDRFSAERLKGVDSTLKIQPAKLEDSAVYLCASSLAGRLNTEAFFGQGTRLTVV.

The chain uses TRBV11-2 and TRBJ2-7; 8 nucleotides agree with TRBD1. The CDR3 contains 16 residues. The V gene end was trimmed by 4 bases and the J gene end by 2 bases; junction bases not matched to a gene: 10. Germline CDR1 is SGHAT and CDR2 is FQNNGV. The CDR3 loop is CASSSDRTGTTYEQYF. CDR3 in DNA: TGTGCCAGCAGCTCAGATAGGACAGGGACAACCTACGAGCAGTACTTC. Looking up the rest from reference TRBV11-2 and TRBJ2-7 gives the full variable domain: EAGVAQSPRYKIIEKRQSVAFWCNPISGHATLYWYQQILGQGPKLLIQFQNNGVVDDSQLPKDRFSAERLKGVDSTLKIQPAKLEDSAVYLCASSSDRTGTTYEQYFGPGTRLTVT.

The chain combines TRBV5-1 with TRBJ2-7; TRBD1 matches 9 bases. CDR1 and CDR2 from the germline V gene are SGHRS and YFSETQ. The length of the CDR3 is 14 residues. The V gene end was trimmed by 4 bases and the J gene end by 0 bases; junction bases not matched to a gene: 2. DNA for the CDR3: TGCGCCAGCAGCGACAGGGGGATCTCCTACGAGCAGTACTTC. This codes for CASSDRGISYEQYF.

The rearrangement links TRBV6-1 to TRBJ2-7; TRBD2 is a possible D gene (5 bases). Per germline, CDR1 MNHNS and CDR2 SASEGT. With 8 bases removed from V and 3 bases from J, the gap between germline ends came to 14 bases. There are 13 residues in the CDR3. For the CDR3, the DNA is TGTGCCAGCGTGGGCCCCGGGGACTACGAGCAGTACTTC. It encodes CASVGPGDYEQYF.

The genes are TRBV4-3 and TRBJ1-1, with D unclear. The CDR3 has 16 residues. V lost 0 bases and J 1 base, leaving 12 bases between the germline ends. From germline, CDR1 is LGHNA and CDR2 YSLEER. This CDR3 is CASSQDRGTPNTEAFF. The CDR3, as DNA: TGCGCCAGCAGCCAAGATCGTGGCACCCCGAACACTGAAGCTTTCTTT.

The chain links TRBV28 to TRBJ1-1, with no clear D. The CDR3 length is 16 residues. Germline-derived CDR1 and CDR2 are MDHEN and SYDVKM. Trimming left V 4 bases short and J 4 bases short, with 19 bases between. This CDR3 is CASSCYTERTITEAFF. CDR3 nucleotide sequence: TGTGCCAGCAGTTGTTACACCGAGAGAACCATCACTGAAGCTTTCTTT. Full variable domain (rest looked up from reference TRBV28 and TRBJ1-1): DVKVTQSSRYLVKRTGEKVFLECVQDMDHENMFWYRQDPGLGLRLIYFSYDVKMKEKGDIPEGYSVSREKKERFSLILESASTNQTSMYLCASSCYTERTITEAFFGQGTRLTVV.

This chain uses TRBV5-6 with TRBJ2-7; D is possibly TRBD2 (6 bases). This CDR3 has 13 amino acids. Germline values: CDR1 SGHDT, CDR2 YYEEEE. V lost 4 bases to trimming and J lost 2 bases, with 10 bases between them. In DNA, the CDR3 is TGTGCCAGCAGCGCGGGGACTGCCTACGAGCAGTACTTC. Translation gives CASSAGTAYEQYF. The entire variable domain, with the rest obtained from reference TRBV5-6 and TRBJ2-7, is as follows: DAGVTQSPTHLIKTRGQQVTLRCSPKSGHDTVSWYQQALGQGPQFIFQYYEEEERQRGNFPDRFSGHQFPNYSSELNVNALLLGDSALYLCASSAGTAYEQYFGPGTRLTVT.

The genes are TRBV19 and TRBJ2-1, with D possibly being TRBD2 (6 bases). The CDR3 is 16 residues long. Germline values: CDR1 LNHDA, CDR2 SQIVND (reference sequence). Trimming shortened V by 6 bases and J by 0 bases, and 15 bases separated the two germline ends. CDR3 sequence reads: CASSPDSGDSYNEQFF. The CDR3 DNA reads as TGTGCCAGTAGCCCGGATAGCGGAGACTCCTACAATGAGCAGTTCTTC.

Remarks on this clone: Different DNA sequences within this sample yield the same CDR3. The chain is built from TRBV27 and TRBJ2-2; no reliable D call. The germline V gene encodes CDR1 MNHEY and CDR2 SMNVEV (reference sequence). This CDR3 has 13 residues. V was trimmed by 6 bases and J by 6 bases, leaving 11 bases between them. Here the CDR3 DNA reads TGTGCCAGCAGCCCCCTCACAGCCGGGGAGCTGTTTTTT. Translation: CASSPLTAGELFF.

This sequence joins TRBV29-1 and TRBJ2-1, with 11 positions matching TRBD2. Germline assignment: CDR1 SQVTM and CDR2 ANQGSEA. The ends lost 5 bases at V and 0 bases at J; junction bases unmatched: 6. The CDR3 is made up of 16 amino acids. The chain's CDR3 is CSVFGTSGPSYNEQFF. For the CDR3, the DNA is TGCAGCGTTTTCGGGACTAGCGGACCCTCCTACAATGAGCAGTTCTTC.

The chain couples TRBV30 to TRBJ2-1; D is undetermined. Trimming left V 5 bases short and J 7 bases short, with 9 bases between. The CDR3 is 11 residues long. Per the germline V gene, CDR1 is GTSNPN and CDR2 is SVGIG (reference sequence). The CDR3 nucleotides read TGTGCCTGGCGTCCTTTGAATGAGCAGTTCTTC. Protein product: CAWRPLNEQFF.

The chain uses TRBV5-4 and TRBJ1-1, with 8 bases identical to TRBD1. J was trimmed by 6 bases and V by 2 bases; bases with no gene match: 9. This CDR3 contains 15 residues. Germline CDR1 SGHNT, CDR2 YYREEE (reference sequence). The CDR3 is CASSFQGATFAEAFF. The CDR3 coding sequence is TGTGCCAGCAGCTTCCAGGGGGCTACATTCGCTGAAGCTTTCTTT.